This T cell receptor (beta chain) originates from a study of blood T cells in healthy people across ages. About the study: About one barcoded beta molecule was captured per two T cells (by template switching). Study-wide findings and caveats: Those diversity estimates obtained from one million T cells were thought to be underestimates.

As to this clonotype: Its matching antigen is unknown.

For every donor, a draw yielded around 9.4 milliliters of peripheral blood. Total RNA was isolated from each sample in quantities of at least 5 micrograms. V was clipped by 4 bases and J by 5 bases, with 19 bases between them. Germline V gene data show CDR1 as MGHRA and CDR2 as YSYEKL. This CDR3 has 16 amino acids. Then a second PCR, running about 7 to 11 cycles, was carried out with a sample-barcoded 5' primer and a J-beta primer mix. TCRdb passed the 5' RACE reads through MiXCR, listing each CDR3 protein once. The sample records 800,000 or so distinct CDR3 sequences, about half being singletons. The sample taken for sequencing was blood. This chain joins TRBV4-1 and TRBJ2-3; a weak D match, TRBD2 (7 bases). This clonotype originated in an older man in good health. The CDR3 loop is CASSPSRGARGDTQYF. In DNA, the CDR3 is TGCGCCAGCAGCCCCTCTCGGGGGGCGCGGGGAGATACGCAGTATTTT.